The source of this T cell receptor beta chain is a study of spatial heterogeneity in lung cancer. Across the study: Those follow-up PBMC samples that were available underwent sequencing, at a median interval of around 23 months following resection. Raw reads contained each unique TCR and UMI combination more than ten times on average. Findings and caveats of the study: Blood contained ubiquitous expanded tumor TCRs more at resection than at follow-up.

CDR1 and CDR2 (germline): KGHDR, SFDVKD. The V gene lost 4 bases and the J gene lost 4 bases, with 16 bases spanning the gap. The CDR3 length is 16 residues. Regarding time point: blood at routine non-recurrence follow-up after resection. Unsorted samples of tumor, nontumor lung or frozen PBMC had their whole RNA sequenced. TCRdb ran MiXCR on the 5' RACE reads and lists one entry per CDR3 protein. This repertoire shows some 120,000 distinct CDR3 sequences, about 12% found once; its top ten account for about 15%. Regarding this clonotype: No antigen is known for it.

Here the sequenced sample was PBMCs, taken at follow-up. The chain links TRBV24-1 to TRBJ2-1; possibly TRBD1 for D (8 bases). The source is a male donor with early-stage non-small cell lung cancer. CDR3 nucleotide sequence: TGTGCCACCAGTGAACCTACAGGGGGGGTATACAATGAGCAGTTCTTC. Translating gives CATSEPTGGVYNEQFF.